This passage covers 29 T cell receptor beta chains from one sample sequenced in a study of blood T cells in healthy people across ages (dated by TCRdb to the mid-2010s). The library came from 5' RACE. Instrument used: Illumina HiSeq 2500. A second PCR of about 6 to 12 cycles was performed with a sample-barcoded 5' primer and a J-beta primer mix. TCRdb reworked the public reads: Q25 trimming with fastp, MiXCR clone assembly, productive beta chains retained. CDR3 protein duplicates are merged, each entry listing the most common genes and DNA. A total of roughly 730,000 distinct CDR3 sequences appear in this sample, roughly three fifths of them only once. The ten largest make up under 30% of the sample. Source material: blood. These receptors were collected from a man between 35 and 55 years old in good health.

The rearrangement uses TRBV6-5 and TRBJ2-1, with 10 bases matching TRBD2. After removal of 7 bases from V and 5 bases from J, the junction contained 8 bases not matched to a gene. Germline V gene lookup returns CDR1 MNHEY and CDR2 SVGAGI. CDR3 size: 15 residues. The CDR3: CASTRTSGDDNEQFF. The CDR3 region has the DNA TGTGCCAGCACCCGTACTAGCGGGGACGACAATGAGCAGTTCTTC.

V usage is TRBV15 and J usage is TRBJ2-3; D call uncertain. Germline CDR1 is LNHNV and CDR2 is YYDKDF (reference sequence). Deletions cut 5 bases from V and 1 base from J, with 10 bases between. The CDR3 contains 14 residues. The CDR3 coding sequence is TGTGCCACCAGCTCGCGACGGGGCACAGATACGCAGTATTTT. This gives the protein CATSSRRGTDTQYF.

The table lists this clonotype with a few counts. This chain links TRBV20-1 with TRBJ2-3, with D maybe TRBD2 (6 bases). The germline gives CDR1 DFQATT, CDR2 SNEGSKA (reference sequence). This CDR3 region has 15 residues. Trimming left V 1 base short and J 0 bases short, with 11 bases between. The CDR3 DNA follows: TGCAGTGCTAGAGGAGGGGCGGGAAGCACAGATACGCAGTATTTT. This sequence encodes CSARGGAGSTDTQYF.

This clonotype was seen once. The V gene is TRBV7-3, the J gene TRBJ1-1; D gene ambiguous. The CDR3 sequence is 14 residues long. V was trimmed by 2 bases and J by 2 bases, leaving 9 bases between them. Looked up from germline, CDR1 is SGHTA and CDR2 is FQGTGA. CDR3: CASSLVGSNTEAFF. The CDR3 nucleotides read TGTGCCAGCAGCTTAGTTGGGTCAAACACTGAAGCTTTCTTT.

The chain is built from TRBV11-3 and TRBJ2-4, with unresolved D. CDR1 SGHNT and CDR2 YENEEA come from the germline V gene. V was pared by 2 bases and J by 0 bases, with 11 bases between. CDR3 size: 16 residues. DNA for the CDR3: TGTGCCAGCAGCTTAAGGTCTGGGATAGCCAAAAACATTCAGTACTTC. Translated, it gives CASSLRSGIAKNIQYF.

CDR3 protein: CASSRPLEGYTF. In nucleotides, the CDR3 is TGTGCCAGCAGCCGGCCCCTTGAGGGCTACACCTTC. The chain has TRBV28 and TRBJ1-2; no clear D gene. CDR3 length equals 12 residues. Germline V gene lookup returns CDR1 MDHEN and CDR2 SYDVKM. The V gene lost 6 bases and the J gene lost 8 bases, with 13 bases spanning the gap.

The rearrangement uses TRBV4-2 and TRBJ1-2; tentative D call: TRBD1 (6 bases). CDR3 length equals 14 residues. With 0 bases removed from V and 6 bases from J, the gap between germline ends came to 11 bases. Germline V lookup: CDR1 LGHNA, CDR2 YNFKEQ. The CDR3 reads CASSQDLGGHGYTF. The CDR3 DNA reads as TGTGCCAGCAGCCAAGACCTGGGGGGCCATGGCTACACCTTC.

J is TRBJ2-3 and V is TRBV7-9; maybe TRBD2 (7 bases). CDR3 length: 16 amino acids. Germline V CDR1 and CDR2: SEHNR, FQNEAQ (reference sequence). With 5 bases removed from V and 8 bases from J, the gap between germline ends came to 23 bases. CDR3 sequence (DNA): TGTGCCAGCAGCCAGATGCCACGGGGGGCTCTCTCTACGCAGTATTTT. It encodes CASSQMPRGALSTQYF.

This clonotype occurred a few times. The gene calls are TRBV2 and TRBJ1-2, with TRBD1 matching 9 bases. Germline CDR1 SNHLY, CDR2 FYNNEI. The CDR3 sequence is 15 residues long. V shed 5 bases, J shed 5 bases, and the junction held 9 bases outside the gene matches. The CDR3 sequence: CASSNRNRGQYGYTF. Written as DNA, the CDR3 is TGTGCCAGCAGTAACCGGAACAGGGGGCAATATGGCTACACCTTC.

This clonotype occurred a few times. The chain links TRBV7-2 to TRBJ1-2; D uncertain. This CDR3 has 13 residues. The ends were cut back, 7 bases at V and 6 bases at J, with 15 bases in the middle. CDR1 is SGHTA, CDR2 FQGNSA, per germline. The CDR3 coding sequence is TGTGCCAGCACCGACCTGGTGAGGGATGGCTACACCTTC. Its translation is CASTDLVRDGYTF.

The rearrangement uses TRBV20-1 and TRBJ1-2; D is unresolved. CDR3 length equals 15 residues. V was trimmed by 3 bases and J by 3 bases, leaving 17 bases between them. Germline V gene lookup returns CDR1 DFQATT and CDR2 SNEGSKA (reference sequence). The CDR3 sequence is CSASSEVGRYYGYTF. CDR3 DNA sequence: TGCAGTGCTAGTTCCGAGGTAGGACGGTACTATGGCTACACCTTC.

This clonotype occurred a few times. The rearrangement links TRBV25-1 to TRBJ2-3; 9 bases fit TRBD1. The CDR3 loop spans 16 amino acids. Unmatched junction bases numbered 13, after V lost 2 bases and J lost 10 bases. Germline assignment: CDR1 MGHDK and CDR2 SYGVNS. CDR3 amino acids: CASSEEVGTGRRPQYF. The DNA of the CDR3 is TGTGCCAGCAGTGAAGAGGTGGGGACAGGGAGGCGTCCGCAGTATTTT.

J is TRBJ2-1 and V is TRBV20-1, with 13 bases that match TRBD2. With V trimmed by 3 bases and J by 3 bases, 8 bases remained unmatched. The CDR3 is made up of 17 amino acids. Looked up from germline, CDR1 is DFQATT and CDR2 is SNEGSKA (reference sequence). CDR3 bases: TGCAGTGCTAGTTCTGGACTAGCGGGAGCATACTACAATGAGCAGTTCTTC. It translates to CSASSGLAGAYYNEQFF.

This clonotype was detected a few times. The chain recombines TRBV20-1 with TRBJ2-1; 8 bases align to TRBD2. Unmatched junction bases numbered 7, after V lost 0 bases and J lost 6 bases. This CDR3 comprises 15 residues. CDR1 and CDR2 (germline): DFQATT, SNEGSKA (reference sequence). The chain's CDR3 is CSARDLIAGPNEQFF. The CDR3 DNA is TGCAGTGCTAGAGATTTGATAGCGGGGCCCAATGAGCAGTTCTTC.

Only a few counts were recorded for this clonotype. This chain joins TRBV7-2 and TRBJ2-7, with 10 bases matching TRBD2. V trimming: 2 bases; J trimming: 0 bases; junction bases outside the gene matches: 10. Germline CDR1 reads SGHTA; CDR2 reads FQGNSA. The CDR3 length is 18 residues. In DNA form, the CDR3 reads TGTGCCAGCAGCTTATTTGCTAGCGGGAGCCCGCTCTCCTACGAGCAGTACTTC. It codes for CASSLFASGSPLSYEQYF.

The chain recombines TRBV27 with TRBJ2-5, with D perhaps TRBD1 (6 bases). The J call could be wrong; TRBJ2-7 is a better fit for the DNA end. CDR1 is MNHEY and CDR2 is SMNVEV in the germline V gene (reference sequence). The CDR3 runs 14 residues. The CDR3: CASSFSDRSDEQYF. The CDR3 region has the DNA TGTGCCAGCAGTTTTAGCGACAGGAGTGACGAGCAGTACTTC.

V and J are TRBV12-3 or TRBV12-4 and TRBJ1-2, with D maybe TRBD1 (5 bases). Trimming cost V 3 bases and J 3 bases, with 8 bases left between them. There are 13 residues in the CDR3. CDR3 loop: CASSFGHDYGYTF. The CDR3 bases are TGTGCCAGCAGTTTTGGACACGACTATGGCTACACCTTC.

This clonotype was observed a handful of times. V gene TRBV20-1 combines with J gene TRBJ2-7, with D possibly matching TRBD2 (6 bases). The germline V gene encodes CDR1 DFQATT and CDR2 SNEGSKA (reference sequence). Trimming removed 6 bases from V and 3 bases from J, with 12 bases in between. The CDR3 has 12 amino acids. This chain's CDR3 is CSAVQEGYEQYF. Written as DNA, the CDR3 is TGCAGTGCAGTGCAGGAGGGCTACGAGCAGTACTTC.

This sequence joins TRBV20-1 and TRBJ2-1; TRBD1 might be the D (5 bases). Germline CDR1 DFQATT, CDR2 SNEGSKA (reference sequence). Trimming pared 6 bases from V and 2 bases from J, leaving 20 bases between. The CDR3 sequence is 16 residues long. As DNA, the CDR3 is TGCAGTGCCCAAAGGGGTTTTCGGACAACCTACAATGAGCAGTTCTTC. The encoded protein is CSAQRGFRTTYNEQFF.

The rearrangement uses TRBV7-8 and TRBJ2-1, with D perhaps being TRBD1 or TRBD2 (7 bases each). The CDR3 contains 14 residues. From germline, CDR1 is SGHVS and CDR2 FQNEAQ. Trimming took 1 base from V and 9 from J, leaving 13 bases between them. CDR3: CASSLGGGGREQFF. The CDR3 nucleotides are TGTGCCAGCAGCTTAGGGGGAGGGGGCCGTGAGCAGTTCTTC.

In its sample, this clonotype was seen a few times. This chain links TRBV7-2 with TRBJ2-7; 11 positions match TRBD1. The CDR3 is 14 residues long. Germline CDR1 reads SGHTA; CDR2 reads FQGNSA. J was trimmed by 1 base and V by 7 bases; bases with no gene match: 3. CDR3 sequence: CASNRDRGSYEQYF. CDR3 nucleotides: TGTGCCAGCAACCGGGACAGGGGGTCCTACGAGCAGTACTTC.

J is TRBJ1-2 and V is TRBV4-2, with unresolved D. There are 13 residues in the CDR3. The germline V gene encodes CDR1 LGHNA and CDR2 YNFKEQ. The ends were cut back, 4 bases at V and 3 bases at J, with 9 bases in the middle. This CDR3 reads CASSRIGDYGYTF. The CDR3 bases are TGTGCCAGCAGCCGAATCGGGGACTATGGCTACACCTTC.

The sample holds a few counts of this clonotype. This chain connects TRBV20-1 to TRBJ1-4; D uncertain. The CDR3 is made up of 13 amino acids. The germline V gene encodes CDR1 DFQATT and CDR2 SNEGSKA (reference sequence). With 3 bases removed from V and 7 bases from J, the gap between germline ends came to 12 bases. The CDR3 protein is CSASSGLVEKLFF. CDR3 in DNA: TGCAGTGCTAGCTCGGGGTTGGTTGAAAAACTGTTTTTT.

In this sample, this clonotype turned up a few times. The gene calls are TRBV7-9 and TRBJ2-3; 8 bases are shared with TRBD2. The ends lost 3 bases at V and 4 bases at J; junction bases unmatched: 6. The CDR3 contains 15 residues. CDR1 and CDR2 from the germline V gene are SEHNR and FQNEAQ (reference sequence). Written as DNA, the CDR3 is TGTGCCAGCAGCTTCGGTAGCGGGAACGCAGATACGCAGTATTTT. Encoded protein: CASSFGSGNADTQYF.

A few counts support this clonotype. The chain employs TRBV12-3 or TRBV12-4 and TRBJ1-4; 9 positions agree with TRBD1. The CDR3 is made up of 13 amino acids. Trimming removed 5 bases from V and 6 bases from J; junction bases left unmatched: 1. CDR3 amino acids: CASSGTGYEKLFF. CDR3 nucleotide sequence: TGTGCCAGCAGTGGGACAGGGTATGAAAAACTGTTTTTT.

This chain links TRBV9 with TRBJ1-4, with 7 bases aligning to TRBD1. The CDR3 consists of 16 residues. CDR1 is SGDLS, CDR2 YYNGEE, per germline. The V and J ends lost 3 bases and 2 bases, in that order; junction bases with no gene match: 7. The CDR3 spells CASSAQGDPTNEKLFF. The DNA for the CDR3 is TGTGCCAGCAGCGCCCAGGGGGACCCGACTAATGAAAAACTGTTTTTT.

This rearrangement joins TRBV28 to TRBJ2-1; perhaps TRBD1 as D (6 bases). This CDR3 is built from 16 residues. Germline V gives CDR1 MDHEN, CDR2 SYDVKM. V was clipped by 4 bases and J by 4 bases, with 17 bases between them. In DNA, the CDR3 is TGTGCCAGCAGTTCCGGACAGCTCGGAGTATACAATGAGCAGTTCTTC. Translated, it gives CASSSGQLGVYNEQFF.

The J gene is TRBJ2-1, the V gene TRBV12-3 or TRBV12-4; D unresolved. V shed 3 bases and J shed 8 bases, with 8 bases lying between them. This CDR3 spans 12 amino acids. In nucleotides, the CDR3 is TGTGCCAGCAGTTTTTCCCGGGATGAGCAGTTCTTC. It yields the protein CASSFSRDEQFF.

The chain uses TRBV20-1 and TRBJ2-7; 9 bases are a match to TRBD2. The CDR3 is 15 residues long. The germline V gene encodes CDR1 DFQATT and CDR2 SNEGSKA (reference sequence). With 3 bases clipped from V and 0 bases from J, the junction kept 6 bases outside the gene matches. Here the CDR3 DNA reads TGCAGTGCTAGGGCCGCTAGCGGGGACTCCTACGAGCAGTACTTC. Translating gives CSARAASGDSYEQYF.